These 18 T cell receptor beta chains came from one sample sequenced in a study of blood T cell repertoires in COVID-19. TCRdb's copy holds only in-frame clones and misses some; the assay was immunoSEQ multiplex PCR. The sample has over 200,000 clones, 75% to 90% seen once; the top ten hold under 4.5%. Sequencing was performed on PBMCs or T cells enriched from blood (not recorded which). The source is a woman in her 30s who had been exposed to COVID-19.

The chain couples TRBV29-1 to TRBJ2-5, with D possibly TRBD2 on 6 matching bases. V dropped 4 bases and J dropped 5 bases, with 11 bases sitting between them. This CDR3 region has 12 residues. The germline CDR1 and CDR2 sequences are SQVTM and ANQGSEA. The CDR3 nucleotides are TGCAGCGTTGGGGGGGTTGGGGAGACCCAGTACTTC. The encoded protein is CSVGGVGETQYF. Full variable domain (outside the CDR3, taken from reference TRBV29-1 and TRBJ2-5): SAVISQKPSRDICQRGTSLTIQCQVDSQVTMMFWYRQQPGQSLTLIATANQGSEATYESGFVIDKFPISRPNLTFSTLTVSNMSPEDSSIYLCSVGGVGETQYFGPGTRLLVL.

This chain links TRBV5-6 with TRBJ2-7, with 9 nucleotides matching TRBD2. V gave up 2 bases and J gave up 6 bases; unmatched junction bases: 18. The length of the CDR3 is 18 residues. Germline-derived CDR1 and CDR2 are SGHDT and YYEEEE. CDR3 loop: CASSLRSSGIQRGSEQYF. The CDR3 DNA follows: TGTGCCAGCAGCTTACGGTCTAGCGGGATCCAAAGAGGTTCCGAGCAGTACTTC.

This rearrangement joins TRBV10-1 to TRBJ1-1, with TRBD1 identical over 11 bases. V lost 5 bases and J lost 1; bases outside the gene matches: 3. This CDR3 comprises 15 residues. Germline assignment: CDR1 WNHNN and CDR2 SYGVQD (reference sequence). CDR3 in amino acids: CASSPGTGGNTEAFF. The CDR3, as DNA: TGCGCCAGCAGTCCCGGGACAGGGGGGAACACTGAAGCTTTCTTT.

The genes are TRBV10-3 and TRBJ2-7, with D possibly TRBD2 on 6 matching bases. Germline values: CDR1 ENHRY, CDR2 SYGVKD. This CDR3 region has 12 residues. Trimming pared 4 bases from V and 6 bases from J, leaving 10 bases between. In nucleotides, the CDR3 is TGTGCCATCAGTGGAGGAGGGATCGAGCAGTACTTC. Amino acids: CAISGGGIEQYF.

The chain couples TRBV4-2 to TRBJ2-2; 12 positions match TRBD2. The germline V gene has CDR1 LGHNA and CDR2 YNFKEQ. V lost 3 bases and J lost 7; bases outside the gene matches: 3. The CDR3 totals 15 residues. CDR3 residues: CASSQLAGGNGELFF. The CDR3 coding sequence is TGTGCCAGCAGCCAGCTAGCGGGGGGGAACGGGGAGCTGTTTTTT.

The V call is TRBV6-5, the J call TRBJ2-7; D is unresolved. This CDR3 comprises 15 residues. The germline gives CDR1 MNHEY, CDR2 SVGAGI. V gave up 6 bases and J gave up 1 base, with 16 bases separating them. For the CDR3, the DNA is TGTGCCAGCAGACCCAGACTGAGCTTATCCTACGAGCAGTACTTC. It is translated as CASRPRLSLSYEQYF.

The rearrangement uses TRBV5-1 and TRBJ1-1; 9 bases map to TRBD1. The germline V gene encodes CDR1 SGHRS and CDR2 YFSETQ. Trimming took 2 bases from V and 0 from J; bases not matched to a gene: 5. This CDR3 region has 16 residues. CDR3: CASSFIGQGLNTEAFF. In DNA, the CDR3 is TGCGCCAGCAGCTTTATCGGACAGGGGTTGAACACTGAAGCTTTCTTT.

This chain connects TRBV5-4 to TRBJ1-6; no definite D call. The V gene lost 0 bases and the J gene lost 6 bases, with 10 bases spanning the gap. Germline V CDR1 and CDR2: SGHNT, YYREEE (reference sequence). The CDR3 loop spans 15 amino acids. CDR3 in DNA: TGTGCCAGCAGCTTGGGCTCGAGAGCTAATTCACCCCTCCACTTT. This sequence encodes CASSLGSRANSPLHF.

The chain is built from TRBV12-5 and TRBJ1-1, with 7 bases lining up with TRBD1. V was pared by 3 bases and J by 5 bases, with 15 bases of the junction left unmatched. The germline gives CDR1 LGHNT, CDR2 FRNRAP. This CDR3 spans 17 amino acids. The CDR3 sequence is CASGFSFSRQGVTEAFF. In nucleotides, the CDR3 is TGTGCTAGTGGTTTTAGTTTTTCCAGGCAGGGGGTTACTGAAGCTTTCTTT.

The J gene is TRBJ2-6, the V gene TRBV3-1 (or the pseudogene TRBV3-2), with TRBD1 as a possible D gene (6 bases). Trimming removed 4 bases at V and 4 bases at J, with 14 bases between. Per germline, CDR1 LGHDT and CDR2 YNNKEL (reference sequence). The CDR3 is made up of 16 amino acids. CDR3 nucleotide sequence: TGTGCCAGCAGCCCCAGACAGGTGGCGGGGGCCAACGTCCTGACTTTC. Its translation: CASSPRQVAGANVLTF.

The chain is built from TRBV27 and TRBJ2-4; D call uncertain. Looked up from germline, CDR1 is MNHEY and CDR2 is SMNVEV (reference sequence). The CDR3 sequence is 16 residues long. Trimming shortened V by 5 bases and J by 0 bases, and 14 bases separated the two germline ends. The DNA for the CDR3 is TGTGCCAGCAGTCCCCTGGAGACTTTAGCCAAAAACATTCAGTACTTC. It translates to CASSPLETLAKNIQYF.

The chain links TRBV27 to TRBJ2-2, with 7 nucleotides matching TRBD2. CDR3 size: 12 residues. J gave up 6 bases and V 8 bases, and 3 bases lay outside the gene matches. CDR1 is MNHEY, CDR2 SMNVEV, per germline (reference sequence). The CDR3 DNA reads as TGTGCCAGCGGGACTATCCCCGGGGAGCTGTTTTTT. It codes for CASGTIPGELFF.

V gene TRBV24-1 combines with J gene TRBJ2-2; no clear D. Trimming cost V 3 bases and J 4 bases, with 8 bases left between them. The CDR3 runs 14 residues. Germline values: CDR1 KGHDR, CDR2 SFDVKD. The CDR3 spells CATSDPLATGELFF. The CDR3 region has the DNA TGTGCCACCAGTGATCCTTTAGCCACCGGGGAGCTGTTTTTT.

J is TRBJ2-3 and V is TRBV5-1; possible D gene TRBD2, 6 bases. From germline, CDR1 is SGHRS and CDR2 YFSETQ. The V end was cut by 1 base, the J end by 5 bases, with 17 bases between. The CDR3 has 16 amino acids. The chain's CDR3 is CASSLRDPGRGDTQYF. The CDR3, as DNA: TGCGCCAGCAGCTTGAGAGACCCCGGGCGGGGAGATACGCAGTATTTT.

The V call is TRBV9, the J call TRBJ2-5; 7 bases match TRBD1. This CDR3 has 14 residues. Per the germline V gene, CDR1 is SGDLS and CDR2 is YYNGEE. The junction had 7 bases not matched to a gene; V was cut back by 3 bases and J by 5 bases. The CDR3 protein is CASSGTGVGETQYF. The CDR3 DNA follows: TGTGCCAGCAGCGGAACAGGGGTCGGGGAGACCCAGTACTTC. Full variable domain (outside the CDR3, taken from reference TRBV9 and TRBJ2-5): DSGVTQTPKHLITATGQRVTLRCSPRSGDLSVYWYQQSLDQGLQFLIQYYNGEERAKGNILERFSAQQFPDLHSELNLSSLELGDSALYFCASSGTGVGETQYFGPGTRLLVL.

This chain links TRBV9 with TRBJ1-6; D is ambiguous. The V end lost 0 bases, the J end lost 4 bases, and 8 bases lay between the germline ends. Germline assignment: CDR1 SGDLS and CDR2 YYNGEE. The CDR3 sequence is 15 residues long. CDR3 sequence: CASSVGVGYNSPLHF. As DNA, the CDR3 is TGTGCCAGCAGCGTAGGTGTCGGGTATAATTCACCCCTCCACTTT.

The V gene is TRBV27, the J gene TRBJ2-7; possibly TRBD1 for D (6 bases). Germline assignment: CDR1 MNHEY and CDR2 SMNVEV (reference sequence). This CDR3 has 12 residues. V lost 5 bases and J 4 bases, leaving 9 bases between the germline ends. CDR3 DNA sequence: TGTGCCAGCAGTGCCGACAGGTACGAGCAGTACTTC. As protein: CASSADRYEQYF.

CDR3 DNA sequence: TGCAGCGTTGCGGGACAGGGCCTGGAAAAACTGTTTTTT. Encoded protein: CSVAGQGLEKLFF. The gene calls are TRBV29-1 and TRBJ1-4, with TRBD1 matching 9 bases. V was clipped by 4 bases and J by 8 bases; unmatched bases: 5. Germline CDR1 reads SQVTM; CDR2 reads ANQGSEA. This CDR3 has 13 residues.